These 3 T cell receptor beta chains share one sample of origin, sequenced in a study of T cells expressing NK-cell markers. TCRdb reprocessed the 5' RACE reads, keeping one entry per CDR3 protein, no DNA. Reported are hundreds of thousands of distinct CDR3 sequences; the ten largest clones contain 5% to 5.5%. The sequencing input was blood T cells: a sorted CD56 or NKG2C T cell subset, CD4+ or CD8+ T cells, or bulk PBMC T cells (not recorded which). The origin of the receptors is a man aged 18-75 years in good health.

The chain couples TRBV7-8 to TRBJ1-6; as DNA is missing, the TRBD1 call by TCRdb cannot be tested. This CDR3 spans 14 amino acids. Germline-derived CDR1 and CDR2 are SGHVS and FQNEAQ. CDR3 sequence reads: CASSKTDRGSPLHF.

V usage is TRBV12-3 or TRBV12-4 and J usage is TRBJ2-3; checking the TCRdb D call of TRBD1 is not possible without DNA. The CDR3 runs 17 residues. This CDR3 is CASRYRSGQTSTDTQYF.

This chain uses TRBV6-1 with TRBJ1-2; TCRdb indicates TRBD1, and absent DNA this call remains unverified. The CDR3 spans 14 residues. CDR1 is MNHNS, CDR2 SASEGT, per germline. The CDR3: CASSGGQVNYGYTF.